Listed below are T cell receptor beta chains from one sample, sequenced in a study of blood T cells in healthy people across ages. TCRdb re-called the 5' RACE reads through MiXCR, storing one row per CDR3 protein. The table lists about 750,000 distinct CDR3 sequences, roughly 50% of them singletons. The material sequenced was blood. The receptors come from an elderly man in good health. The CDR3 runs from the conserved cysteine through the conserved F or W. D genes are given only for firm matches. Expanded clones get a size class; other rows say once, few or many, or leave the size out.

D: -
V: TRBV7-2
J: TRBJ2-5
size: -
CDR3: CASSLAVPEETQYF
DNA: TGTGCCAGCAGCTTAGCGGTACCCGAAGAGACCCAGTACTTC

D: TRBD1
V: TRBV2
J: TRBJ1-1
size: -
CDR3: CASSGQGSIAEAFF
DNA: TGTGCCAGCAGCGGACAGGGATCGATCGCTGAAGCTTTCTTT

D: -
V: TRBV10-3
J: TRBJ1-2
size: -
CDR3: CAISIPGDTRLPGYTF
DNA: TGTGCCATCAGTATTCCCGGGGACACCCGACTGCCCGGCTACACCTTC

D: TRBD1
V: TRBV12-3/TRBV12-4
J: TRBJ2-1
size: once
CDR3: CASSAADRGFNEQFF
DNA: TGTGCCAGCAGCGCTGCGGACAGGGGGTTTAATGAGCAGTTCTTC

D: -
V: TRBV29-1
J: TRBJ2-5
size: few
CDR3: CSVGRGGETQYF
DNA: TGCAGCGTTGGGCGGGGTGGAGAGACCCAGTACTTC

D: TRBD2
V: TRBV20-1
J: TRBJ2-4
size: -
CDR3: CSASYLAGAYKQYF
DNA: TGCAGTGCTAGTTATCTAGCGGGGGCCTACAAGCAGTACTTC

D: -
V: TRBV5-5
J: TRBJ2-3
size: -
CDR3: CASGTRGTDTQYF
DNA: TGTGCCAGCGGGACGAGAGGCACAGATACGCAGTATTTT

D: -
V: TRBV7-9
J: TRBJ1-2
size: -
CDR3: CASSSTWGSHGYTF
DNA: TGTGCCAGCAGCTCCACGTGGGGTTCGCATGGCTACACCTTC

D: -
V: TRBV29-1
J: TRBJ2-5
size: -
CDR3: CSGAPRGTQYF
DNA: TGCAGCGGAGCACCTCGTGGGACCCAGTACTTC

D: TRBD1
V: TRBV9
J: TRBJ1-6
size: -
CDR3: CASSAGTGHNSPLHF
DNA: TGTGCCAGCAGCGCCGGGACAGGGCATAATTCACCCCTCCACTTT

D: -
V: TRBV12-3/TRBV12-4
J: TRBJ2-7
size: few
CDR3: CASSLRAQLAYEQYF
DNA: TGTGCCAGCAGTCTCCGGGCCCAACTCGCCTACGAGCAGTACTTC

D: -
V: TRBV5-1
J: TRBJ2-1
size: -
CDR3: CASSPRPSREQFF
DNA: TGCGCCAGCAGCCCCCGACCATCTCGTGAGCAGTTCTTC

D: -
V: TRBV6-2/TRBV6-3
J: TRBJ2-7
size: -
CDR3: CASSPVPYEQYF
DNA: TGTGCCAGCAGCCCCGTCCCCTACGAGCAGTACTTC

D: -
V: TRBV10-3
J: TRBJ1-1
size: -
CDR3: CAIEEPGASEAFF
DNA: TGTGCCATCGAAGAGCCCGGGGCGTCTGAAGCTTTCTTT

D: -
V: TRBV2
J: TRBJ2-7
size: few
CDR3: CASRERIHSYEQYF
DNA: TGTGCCAGCAGGGAACGGATCCACTCCTACGAGCAGTACTTC

D: TRBD2
V: TRBV6-1
J: TRBJ2-1
size: once
CDR3: CASRELAGGLSGEQFF
DNA: TGTGCCAGCAGAGAACTAGCGGGAGGCCTTAGTGGTGAGCAGTTCTTC

D: -
V: TRBV10-1
J: TRBJ2-3
size: -
CDR3: CASSEGLGRYAYF
DNA: TGCGCCAGTTCAGAGGGGCTAGGGAGATACGCGTATTTT

D: TRBD1
V: TRBV2
J: TRBJ1-4
size: -
CDR3: CASRHRDREVEKLFF
DNA: TGTGCCAGCAGGCACAGGGACAGGGAGGTTGAAAAACTGTTTTTT

D: -
V: TRBV7-3
J: TRBJ2-3
size: few
CDR3: CASSSRDRASTDTQYF
DNA: TGTGCCAGCAGCAGCCGGGACCGTGCTAGCACAGATACGCAGTATTTT

D: -
V: TRBV9
J: TRBJ2-7
size: -
CDR3: CASSVGGPGEQYF
DNA: TGTGCCAGCAGCGTAGGGGGCCCCGGCGAGCAGTACTTC

D: TRBD1
V: TRBV20-1
J: TRBJ1-1
size: -
CDR3: CSARDLRTGVNTEAFF
DNA: TGCAGTGCTAGAGATTTGAGGACAGGGGTGAACACTGAAGCTTTCTTT

D: -
V: TRBV13
J: TRBJ1-4
size: -
CDR3: CASTQRNNEKLFF
DNA: TGTGCCAGCACACAGCGGAATAATGAAAAACTGTTTTTT

D: -
V: TRBV9
J: TRBJ1-2
size: few
CDR3: CASSAQLFGGYTF
DNA: TGTGCCAGCAGCGCCCAACTCTTCGGTGGCTACACCTTC

D: TRBD2
V: TRBV7-2
J: TRBJ2-1
size: -
CDR3: CASSPGTSGNVEQFF
DNA: TGTGCCAGCAGCCCCGGGACCAGCGGGAACGTTGAGCAGTTCTTC

D: -
V: TRBV20-1
J: TRBJ2-2
size: once
CDR3: CSATAPGANGELFF
DNA: TGCAGTGCCACAGCTCCGGGGGCAAACGGGGAGCTGTTTTTT